This T cell receptor beta chain was obtained from a study of cytomegalovirus exposure and HLA in healthy donors. Study information: In a later analysis, it was reported that the approximately 110 validation repertoires had been produced on the same platform as the 690 or so repertoires belonging to the first cohort. Study-wide findings and caveats: The classifier, whose performance was assessed in both the original and validation cohorts, reportedly diagnosed cytomegalovirus status with high specificity and sensitivity. Most sequenced TCRs were rare (though some public TCRs occurred in many donors).

Method: immunoSEQ multiplex PCR; TCRdb's copy keeps in-frame clones and lacks some. Found here are approximately 200,000 clones, 88% of them singletons; the top ten hold 2.5% to 3.5%. V was cut by 11 bases and J by 11 bases, with 22 bases left in between. Germline CDR1 is MDHEN and CDR2 is SYDVKM. The CDR3 loop spans 13 amino acids. Concerning this clone itself: Its antigen is not identified.

Donors were drawn from the approximately 120-subject validation cohort, separate from the roughly 610-subject first cohort. The genes are TRBV28 and TRBJ1-5, with D uncertain. Material for sequencing was PBMCs. The TCR was taken from a woman aged 18-35 years in good health and CMV-seronegative. In DNA, the CDR3 is TGTGCCGCCGGGAGGGAAGGCCGCAGAACCCAGCATTTT. This gives the protein CAAGREGRRTQHF.